This is a list of T cell receptor beta chains from one sample in a study of blood T cell repertoires in COVID-19. Measured with immunoSEQ multiplex PCR; TCRdb has only the in-frame clones, and not every one. The table has about 350,000 clones, about 88% seen once. The sequencing sample was made of PBMCs or T cells enriched from blood (not recorded which). These receptors were obtained from a woman aged 25-40 years who had been exposed to COVID-19. The CDR3 runs from the conserved cysteine through the conserved F or W. The D gene is left open where the match is weak. The listing skips clone size in some rows; elsewhere it reads once, few, many or a size class.

>TRBD2|TRBV24-1|.|TRBJ2-1
TGTGCCACCAGTGGGAGAGCGGGAGGGCCGTACAATGAGCAGTTCTTC
CATSGRAGGPYNEQFF
>.|TRBV3-1/TRBV3-2|.|TRBJ1-1
TGTGCCAGCAGCCTTTTCACGGACAGTCGTTCAGCTTTCTTT
CASSLFTDSRSAFF
>TRBD1|TRBV10-1|.|TRBJ2-1
TGCGCCAGCAGTCCCCGGACAGGGCGCTACAATGAGCAGTTCTTC
CASSPRTGRYNEQFF
>.|TRBV5-4|.|TRBJ2-7
TGTGCCAGCAGCCCTCCGGAGGGAGACGAGCAGTACTTC
CASSPPEGDEQYF
>.|TRBV28|.|TRBJ2-3
TGTGCCAGCAGCCTGGTTCGGGATACGCAGTATTTT
CASSLVRDTQYF
>.|TRBV5-6|.|TRBJ2-7
TGTGCCAGCAGCTTGGAAGGGGGATACGAGCAGTACTTC
CASSLEGGYEQYF
>.|TRBV5-6|few|TRBJ2-3
TGTGCCAGCAGCTTCTGGGGCAAAGCAGATACGCAGTATTTT
CASSFWGKADTQYF
>.|TRBV5-1|.|TRBJ2-3
TGCGCCAGCACCCTGGGGGCGGCGAGCACAGATACGCAGTATTTT
CASTLGAASTDTQYF
>TRBD2|TRBV27|.|TRBJ2-7
TGTGCCAGCAGTTTATACGTAGCGGGAGCAGGAGGAGGAACCTACGAGCAGTACTTC
CASSLYVAGAGGGTYEQYF
>.|TRBV21-1|.|TRBJ1-2
TGTGCCAGCAGCCATCCCTTTCCGGAGCTCGAGGGTCCCTATGGCTACACCTTC
CASSHPFPELEGPYGYTF
>.|TRBV19|.|TRBJ1-5
TGTGCCAGTAGTATAATCGGCAGGGATAGCAATCAGCCCCAGCATTTT
CASSIIGRDSNQPQHF
>.|TRBV7-9|.|TRBJ1-1
TGTGCCAGCAGCTTATCCGTCCTGCGATCTGAAGCTTTCTTT
CASSLSVLRSEAFF
>.|TRBV13|.|TRBJ2-1
TGTGCCAGCAGCCCAGCAGGTTATGAGGACTACGACGATGAGCAGTTCTTC
CASSPAGYEDYDDEQFF
>.|TRBV6-1|.|TRBJ2-1
TGTGCCAGCAGTGAAGTAGGGCAGGGGCTGCAGGAGCAGTTCTTC
CASSEVGQGLQEQFF
>.|TRBV2|.|TRBJ2-1
TGTGCCAGCAGTGAAGGGGCGGGTGAGCAGTTCTTC
CASSEGAGEQFF
>.|TRBV4-2|once|TRBJ2-7
TGTGCCAGCAGCCAACCGGGACTCCGAGCGGCTGTTTTC
CASSQPGLRAAVF
>.|TRBV7-9|.|TRBJ1-1
TGTGCCAGCAGCGCCACCCCCGAGGTCACTGAAGCTTTCTTT
CASSATPEVTEAFF
>TRBD2|TRBV27|.|TRBJ2-5
TGTGCCAGCAGTCCACTAACTAGCGGGGGAGGGGAGACCCAGTACTTC
CASSPLTSGGGETQYF
>TRBD1|TRBV5-1|.|TRBJ1-3
TGCGCCAGCACGACAGGGGGAGGAAACACCATATATTTT
CASTTGGGNTIYF
>.|TRBV20-1|.|TRBJ2-1
TGCAGTGCTAGAGTCGTAAATGAGCAGTTCTTC
CSARVVNEQFF
>.|TRBV2|.|TRBJ1-6
TGTGCCAGCCGACAGGACTATAATTCACCCCTCCACTTT
CASRQDYNSPLHF
>.|TRBV30|.|TRBJ1-4
TGTGCCTGGAGTGAGTCCGTTAAAGGCGGAAAACTGTTTTTT
CAWSESVKGGKLFF
>TRBD1|TRBV29-1|.|TRBJ2-5
TGCAGCGTTGAGGGGGACAGGGGAGAGACCCAGTACTTC
CSVEGDRGETQYF
>.|TRBV6-1|.|TRBJ2-3
TGTGCCAGCAGTGAGCTTGCGGGGAGTGGGGCCACAGATACGCAGTATTTT
CASSELAGSGATDTQYF
>TRBD1|TRBV5-1|few|TRBJ2-7
TGCGCCAGCAGCCTGGGGACAGGGGGCGGAGAGCAGTACTTC
CASSLGTGGGEQYF
>.|TRBV7-9|.|TRBJ1-1
TGTGCCAGCAGCCCCCGTGGACAGCGATCGAACACTGAAGCTTTCTTT
CASSPRGQRSNTEAFF
>TRBD1|TRBV6-5|.|TRBJ1-5
TGTGCCAGCAGCCCCGGGACAGGAAATCAGCCCCAGCATTTT
CASSPGTGNQPQHF
>TRBD1|TRBV5-1|.|TRBJ1-1
TGCGCCAGCAGCAAGGGGGCCGGACGAATGAACACTGAAGCTTTCTTT
CASSKGAGRMNTEAFF
>.|TRBV4-1|many|TRBJ2-1
TGCGCCAGCAGCCAAGTTAACCTCGGACTTATGGATGAGCAGTTCTTC
CASSQVNLGLMDEQFF
>.|TRBV19|.|TRBJ1-5
TGTGCCAGTAGCACGACAGAGAATCAGCCCCAGCATTTT
CASSTTENQPQHF
>.|TRBV12-3/TRBV12-4|.|TRBJ1-2
TGTGCCAGCAGTTCGGGACTCTATGGCTACACCTTC
CASSSGLYGYTF
>.|TRBV27|.|TRBJ1-6
TGTGCCAGCAGTCGCGACACAGGGTATAATTCACCCCTCCACTTT
CASSRDTGYNSPLHF
>.|TRBV4-2|once|TRBJ1-1
TGTGCCAGCAGCCAAGTGGGACTCTACACTGAAGCTTTCTTT
CASSQVGLYTEAFF
>TRBD1|TRBV28|.|TRBJ2-5
TGTGCCAGCAGTTCGACGTACGACAGGGGCGGGTTGACCCAGTACTTC
CASSSTYDRGGLTQYF
>.|TRBV28|.|TRBJ2-1
TGTGCCAGCTCCTCCGGGGAGGGGGTTTGGAATGAGCAGTTCTTC
CASSSGEGVWNEQFF
>TRBD1|TRBV28|.|TRBJ2-7
TGTGCCAGCATTACAGGGGGTGCCTACGAGCAGTACTTC
CASITGGAYEQYF
>TRBD2|TRBV5-6|few|TRBJ2-7
TGTGCCAGCAGGCCCGGGACTAGCGACCTATACGAGCAGTACTTC
CASRPGTSDLYEQYF
>.|TRBV29-1|.|TRBJ1-2
TGCAGCGTTGATTCCATTGGGTTACAGGGAGATGGCTACACCTTC
CSVDSIGLQGDGYTF
>TRBD1|TRBV28|.|TRBJ1-2
TGTGCCAGCAACGAAGGGGGTACAGGGGCCTGGGGCTACACCTTC
CASNEGGTGAWGYTF
>TRBD2|TRBV2|once|TRBJ2-7
TGTGCCAGCAGTGAAATAGCGGGGGGGTACGAGCAGTACTTC
CASSEIAGGYEQYF
>.|TRBV18|.|TRBJ2-5
TGTGCCAGCTCACCCCTAGCGACCCCACAAGAGACCCAGTACTTC
CASSPLATPQETQYF
>.|TRBV7-9|.|TRBJ1-5
TGTGCCAGCAGCCCGGGGTGGGGTATACAGGGAAATCAGCCCCAGCATTTT
CASSPGWGIQGNQPQHF
>.|TRBV27|.|TRBJ1-1
TGTGCCAGCAGTTCCCTACAGCCGAACACTGAAGCTTTCTTT
CASSSLQPNTEAFF
>.|TRBV3-1/TRBV3-2|.|TRBJ2-5
TGTGCCAGCAGCCAATTCTCCGGGACTTTCCAAGAGACCCAGTACTTC
CASSQFSGTFQETQYF
>TRBD2|TRBV9|once|TRBJ2-7
TGTGCCAGCAGCGTAAGTGGCGGGAGCGCCTACGAGCAGTACTTC
CASSVSGGSAYEQYF
>TRBD1|TRBV7-9|.|TRBJ2-2
TGTGCCAGCAGCACCCGAGCCGGGACAGGGAACACCGGGGAGCTGTTTTTT
CASSTRAGTGNTGELFF
>.|TRBV6-5|.|TRBJ1-1
TGTGCCAGCAGTTACTCGGGGACAACGAACACTGAAGCTTTCTTT
CASSYSGTTNTEAFF
>.|TRBV9|.|TRBJ1-2
TGTGCCAGCAGCGTATGGCAGGGGTATGGCTACACCTTC
CASSVWQGYGYTF